This TCR beta chain was captured by sequencing in a study of T-cell memory formation after mild COVID-19. CDR1 is SGDLS, CDR2 YYNGEE, per germline. CDR3 length: 17 residues. J was trimmed by 4 bases and V by 3 bases; bases with no gene match: 8. TCRdb re-called the 5' RACE reads through MiXCR, storing one row per CDR3 protein. This table holds roughly 370,000 distinct CDR3 sequences, 16% found once. The sequencing input was PBMCs or a T cell subset sorted from them (not recorded which). The sequence derives from a man younger than 35 who had mild COVID-19 (a few samples of this study predate the infection). Cell type and time point are not known. The chain couples TRBV9 to TRBJ2-5, with TRBD2 matching over 14 bases. The CDR3 reads CASSATSGGALGETQYF. CDR3 in DNA: TGTGCCAGCAGCGCGACTAGCGGGGGGGCCTTAGGAGAGACCCAGTACTTC.